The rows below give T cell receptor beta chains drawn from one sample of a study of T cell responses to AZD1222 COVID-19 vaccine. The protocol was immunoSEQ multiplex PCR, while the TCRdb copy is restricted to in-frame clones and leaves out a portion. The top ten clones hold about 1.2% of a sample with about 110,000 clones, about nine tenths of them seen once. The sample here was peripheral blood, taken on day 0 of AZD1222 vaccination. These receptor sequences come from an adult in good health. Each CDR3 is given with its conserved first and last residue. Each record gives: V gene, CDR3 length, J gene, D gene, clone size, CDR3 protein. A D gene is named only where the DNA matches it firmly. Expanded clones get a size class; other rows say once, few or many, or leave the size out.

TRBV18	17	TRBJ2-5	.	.	CASSPLSGTENGETQYF
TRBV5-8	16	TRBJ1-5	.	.	CASSHMRGAFNQPQHF
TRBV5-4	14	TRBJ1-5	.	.	CASSLGTADQPQHF
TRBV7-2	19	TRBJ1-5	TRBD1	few	CASSLGRDRLIHSNQPQHF
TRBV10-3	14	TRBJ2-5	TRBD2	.	CAIREGLLQETQYF
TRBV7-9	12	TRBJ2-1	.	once	CASSPGLNEQFF
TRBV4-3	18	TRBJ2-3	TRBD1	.	CASSQDWDGTGKTDTQYF
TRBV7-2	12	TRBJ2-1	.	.	CASSSLYNEQFF
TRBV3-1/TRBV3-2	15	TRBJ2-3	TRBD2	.	CASSQAPTSSDTQYF
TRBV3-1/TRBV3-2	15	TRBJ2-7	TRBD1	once	CASSQSGTGGGEQYF
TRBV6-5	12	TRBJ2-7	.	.	CASKGSPYEQYF
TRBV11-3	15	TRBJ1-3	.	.	CASSLEQGLGHTIYF
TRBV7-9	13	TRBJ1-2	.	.	CASSLGDQLGYTF
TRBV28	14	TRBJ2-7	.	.	CASSTPGETYEQYF
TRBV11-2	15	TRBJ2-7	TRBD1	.	CASNRPGQGMGEQYF
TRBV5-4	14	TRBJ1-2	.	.	CASSLSGWSGGYTF
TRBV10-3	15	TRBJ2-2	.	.	CAISENRQNTGELFF
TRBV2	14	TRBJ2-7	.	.	CASSEGWVGVEQYF
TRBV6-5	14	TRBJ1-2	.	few	CASSYSGGVYGYTF
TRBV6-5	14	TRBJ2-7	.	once	CASSYGRYSYEQYF
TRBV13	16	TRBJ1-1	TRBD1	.	CASSSVDRGGGTEAFF
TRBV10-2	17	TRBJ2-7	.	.	CASSESFGETRTHEQYF
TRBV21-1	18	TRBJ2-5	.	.	CASSKALGRGKSQETQYF
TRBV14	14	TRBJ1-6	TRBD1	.	CASSTGQNNSPLHF
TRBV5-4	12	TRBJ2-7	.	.	CASSVRVNEQYF
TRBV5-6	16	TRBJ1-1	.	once	CASSFLARSMNTEAFF
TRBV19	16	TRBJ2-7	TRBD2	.	CASTLSGTRSVYEQYF
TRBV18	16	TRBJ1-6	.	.	CASSLQGLPLNSPLHF
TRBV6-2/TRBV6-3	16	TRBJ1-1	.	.	CASSYGQFDWNTEAFF
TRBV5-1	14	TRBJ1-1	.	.	CASSLDILNTEAFF
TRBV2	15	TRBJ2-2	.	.	CASRGQGVGTGELFF
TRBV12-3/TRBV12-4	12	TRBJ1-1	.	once	CASTLGNTEAFF
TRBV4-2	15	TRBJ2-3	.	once	CASSQARGEADTQYF
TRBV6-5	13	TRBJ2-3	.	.	CATTGSPADTQYF
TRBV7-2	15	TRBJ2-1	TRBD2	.	CASSLVAGGLREQFF
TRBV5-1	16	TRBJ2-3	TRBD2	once	CASSSVLAGEGNTQYF
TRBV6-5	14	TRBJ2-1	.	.	CATCFGPSYNEQFF
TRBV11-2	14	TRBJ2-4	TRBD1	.	CASSPGTGPDIQYF
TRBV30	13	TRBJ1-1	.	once	CAWSVRVRSEAFF
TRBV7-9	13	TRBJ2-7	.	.	CASSLRQGYEQYF
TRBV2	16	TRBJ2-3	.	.	CASSETIGRLTDTQYF
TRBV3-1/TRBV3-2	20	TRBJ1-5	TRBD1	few	CASSQATFQQGAVGNQPQHF
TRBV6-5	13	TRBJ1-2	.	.	CASRSSQGIRYTF
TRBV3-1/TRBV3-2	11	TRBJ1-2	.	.	CASGTGYGYTF
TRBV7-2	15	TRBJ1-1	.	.	CASSFRGTPNTEAFF
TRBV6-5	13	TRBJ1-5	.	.	CASTLTRGQPQHF
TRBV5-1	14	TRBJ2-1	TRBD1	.	CASSFRGSYNEQFF
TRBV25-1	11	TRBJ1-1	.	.	CASRTGGEAFF
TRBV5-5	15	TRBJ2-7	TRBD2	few	CASSLLAGAPREQYF
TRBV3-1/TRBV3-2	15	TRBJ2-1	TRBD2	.	CASSPLAGGDNEQFF
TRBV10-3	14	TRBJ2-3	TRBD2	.	CAIKTSGGADTQYF
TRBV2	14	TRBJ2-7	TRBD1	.	CASTGQGPGREQYF
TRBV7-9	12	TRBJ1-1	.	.	CASSAGNTEAFF
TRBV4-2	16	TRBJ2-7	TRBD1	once	CASSHSPGQGPYEQYF
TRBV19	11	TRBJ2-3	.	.	CASSITDTQYF
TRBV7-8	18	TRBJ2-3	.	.	CASSLYLGLTERPDTQYF
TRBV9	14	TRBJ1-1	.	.	CASSPSIRGTEAFF
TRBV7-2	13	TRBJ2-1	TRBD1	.	CASSLPGTGREFF
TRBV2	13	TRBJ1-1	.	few	CASRRHRNTEAFF
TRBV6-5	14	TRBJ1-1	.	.	CASSYSNVNTEAFF